The present TCR beta chain was sequenced within a study of T cells in Graves' hyperthyroidism and ophthalmopathy. At the level of the study: Peripheral blood was collected at initial diagnosis, before any treatment. General study points: Ophthalmopathy was separated from stable hyperthyroidism by a 13 V-J model. Blood samples included most of the expanded thyroid clonotypes exceeding 0.001.

Hyperthyroidism in the patients, aged 18 to 65, was newly diagnosed and under 2 months in duration. This clonotype was recorded at least ten times. Its specificity is not known. TCR beta CDR3 regions were amplified from RNA. Carried out on the TCR CDR3, a first-round RT-PCR used the HTBI primer set. TCRdb independently ran MiXCR on the multiplex PCR reads; one entry per CDR3 protein. The sample contains 750,000 to 950,000 distinct CDR3 sequences, 35% to 45% of which appear only once. The receptor was derived from a man aged 18-30 years with Graves' hyperthyroidism. The sequenced sample was blood.

The CDR3 DNA reads TGTGCCACCAGCAGAGATCAAGAGGGCCTCTACTATGGCTACACCTTC. It encodes CATSRDQEGLYYGYTF. This sequence joins TRBV15 and TRBJ1-2; D gene unclear. In germline, CDR1 is LNHNV, CDR2 YYDKDF (reference sequence). This CDR3 is built from 16 residues. The V end was cut by 0 bases, the J end by 3 bases, with 14 bases between. The whole variable domain, filled in from reference TRBV15 and TRBJ1-2, reads DAMVIQNPRYQVTQFGKPVTLSCSQTLNHNVMYWYQQKSSQAPKLLFHYYDKDFNNEADTPDNFQSRRPNTSFCFLDIRSPGLGDTAMYLCATSRDQEGLYYGYTFGSGTRLTVV.